The 26 T cell receptor beta chains listed next were all sequenced from one sample in a study of beta chain features in type 1 diabetes. Whole-study results and caveats: Researchers report that Type 1 diabetes patients had moderately but significantly shorter TCRB CDR3s across all four CD4+ subsets.

For these receptors, no antigen is known. All of the isolated RNA was reverse transcribed, so expressed TCRB transcripts were sequenced. Some clones are missing from TCRdb's copy, which holds only in-frame ones; the method was immunoSEQ multiplex PCR. The sample has a few hundred thousand clones; approximately 14% are singletons. Sequencing was performed on naive CD4+ T cells from blood. The receptors were sampled from a man aged 25 to 40 with type 1 diabetes.

The CDR3 bases are TGCAGCGTAGCCCTGGTCGGGGAAAGCACAGATACGCAGTATTTT. This sequence encodes CSVALVGESTDTQYF. This rearrangement joins TRBV29-1 to TRBJ2-3; TRBD2 might be the D (5 bases). The CDR3 runs 15 residues. CDR1 and CDR2 (germline): SQVTM, ANQGSEA. Trimming removed 6 bases from V and 0 bases from J, with 16 bases in between.

This clone was picked up a small number of times. This chain links TRBV4-2 with TRBJ1-1; D possibly corresponds to TRBD1 (6 bases). Germline V gene data show CDR1 as LGHNA and CDR2 as YNFKEQ. The CDR3 is 19 amino acids. V was pared by 0 bases and J by 3 bases, with 23 bases between. The chain's CDR3 is CASSQDFYGMSGAHTEAFF. The CDR3 region has the DNA TGTGCCAGCAGCCAAGATTTCTATGGCATGTCAGGGGCCCACACTGAAGCTTTCTTT.

This clone was seen only a few times. The chain is built from TRBV25-1 and TRBJ2-7, with a tentative D call TRBD2 (5 bases). In germline, CDR1 is MGHDK, CDR2 SYGVNS. V lost 8 bases and J lost 0, with 11 bases in between. The CDR3 length is 13 residues. CDR3 nucleotide sequence: TGTGCCAGCGGTGTAGGAGGCTCCTACGAGCAGTACTTC. Its translation: CASGVGGSYEQYF.

This chain links TRBV11-2 with TRBJ2-7; D is ambiguous. The V gene's germline CDR1 is SGHAT and CDR2 FQNNGV. Trimming cost V 6 bases and J 2 bases, with 17 bases left between them. This CDR3 comprises 15 residues. The CDR3 loop reads CASSLQGWAAYEQYF. As DNA, the CDR3 is TGTGCCAGCAGTCTACAAGGTTGGGCAGCCTACGAGCAGTACTTC.

The rearrangement uses TRBV7-9 and TRBJ2-3, with D possibly being TRBD2 (6 bases). Germline V CDR1 and CDR2: SEHNR, FQNEAQ (reference sequence). V lost 6 bases to trimming and J lost 1 base, with 11 bases between them. CDR3 length: 14 amino acids. The CDR3 DNA is TGTGCCAGCAGATTTAGCGGTCGCACAGATACGCAGTATTTT. As protein: CASRFSGRTDTQYF.

The chain's CDR3 is CASSFSAGGRYTF. The CDR3 nucleotides read TGTGCCAGCAGTTTCTCGGCAGGGGGGCGCTACACCTTC. This chain links TRBV28 with TRBJ1-2, with 7 bases identical to TRBD1. CDR3 length: 13 amino acids. The ends lost 3 bases at V and 9 bases at J; junction bases unmatched: 7. CDR1 is MDHEN and CDR2 is SYDVKM in the germline V gene.

The chain combines TRBV29-1 with TRBJ2-1, with TRBD2 matching over 14 bases. This CDR3 has 15 amino acids. Trimming at V came to 7 bases and at J to 6 bases, leaving 8 bases not matched to a gene. Germline V gene data show CDR1 as SQVTM and CDR2 as ANQGSEA. CDR3 residues: CSGTGTSGSPNEQFF. The CDR3 DNA follows: TGCAGCGGTACTGGGACTAGCGGGAGTCCCAATGAGCAGTTCTTC.

This clone was detected only a few times. The chain recombines TRBV5-4 with TRBJ2-7; 16 bases fit TRBD2. This CDR3 contains 16 residues. V was clipped by 4 bases and J by 4 bases; unmatched bases: 5. The germline V gene has CDR1 SGHNT and CDR2 YYREEE (reference sequence). CDR3 in amino acids: CASSGGTSGRAYEQYF. CDR3 DNA sequence: TGTGCCAGCAGCGGTGGGACTAGCGGGAGGGCTTACGAGCAGTACTTC.

V and J are TRBV15 and TRBJ1-2; the D gene is possibly TRBD1 (5 bases). From germline, CDR1 is LNHNV and CDR2 YYDKDF (reference sequence). The CDR3 sequence is 14 residues long. Trimming took 0 bases from V and 4 from J, leaving 9 bases between them. DNA of the CDR3: TGTGCCACCAGCAGAGATAGACAGATCTATGGCTACACCTTC. This encodes CATSRDRQIYGYTF.

This clone was seen a few times. J is TRBJ1-5 and V is TRBV19, with 8 bases that match TRBD1. Per the germline V gene, CDR1 is LNHDA and CDR2 is SQIVND (reference sequence). CDR3 length: 13 residues. The ends lost 10 bases at V and 5 bases at J; junction bases unmatched: 7. The CDR3 spells CATADRVYQPQHF. CDR3 DNA: TGTGCCACCGCGGACAGGGTGTATCAGCCCCAGCATTTT.

This clone was seen a few times. CDR3 region: CASSLGSGSETQYF. The CDR3 bases are TGTGCCAGCAGCTTAGGATCAGGGTCAGAGACCCAGTACTTC. The gene calls are TRBV7-9 and TRBJ2-5; maybe TRBD1 (5 bases). V gave up 1 base and J gave up 4 bases, with 10 bases separating them. Germline lookup yields CDR1 SEHNR and CDR2 FQNEAQ (reference sequence). The length of the CDR3 is 14 residues.

The chain couples TRBV5-4 to TRBJ2-2; maybe TRBD1 (5 bases). Per the germline V gene, CDR1 is SGHNT and CDR2 is YYREEE (reference sequence). The length of the CDR3 is 15 residues. Between the trimmed V and J ends, which lost 4 bases and 6 bases, there was a span of 16 bases. Here the CDR3 reads CASSHSVGQPGELFF. In nucleotides, the CDR3 is TGTGCCAGCAGCCATTCCGTTGGACAACCCGGGGAGCTGTTTTTT.

This clone was counted between two and nine times. The chain has TRBV29-1 and TRBJ1-4; D is perhaps TRBD1 (6 bases). The CDR3 spans 13 residues. V dropped 7 bases and J dropped 5 bases, with 14 bases sitting between them. Germline V gene data show CDR1 as SQVTM and CDR2 as ANQGSEA. The CDR3 sequence: CSAVGHRNEKLFF. The CDR3 DNA reads TGCAGCGCTGTGGGACACCGAAATGAAAAACTGTTTTTT.

The CDR3 nucleotides read TGTGCCAGCAGTGATAGGAGGGGCGTTGGGGAGACCCAGTACTTC. It codes for CASSDRRGVGETQYF. The gene calls are TRBV6-1 and TRBJ2-5, with D maybe TRBD2 (6 bases). Germline V CDR1 and CDR2: MNHNS, SASEGT. CDR3 size: 15 residues. V lost 3 bases and J 5 bases, leaving 16 bases between the germline ends.

The chain has TRBV19 and TRBJ2-1; 12 positions match TRBD2. Germline V CDR1 and CDR2: LNHDA, SQIVND (reference sequence). Trimming took 2 bases from V and 8 from J; bases not matched to a gene: 4. CDR3 length equals 15 residues. CDR3 residues: CASSILAGGRDEQFF. In DNA form, the CDR3 reads TGTGCCAGTAGTATACTAGCGGGAGGGCGGGATGAGCAGTTCTTC.

This clone has a handful of counts. This chain joins TRBV28 and TRBJ1-5; D is uncertain. This CDR3 comprises 12 residues. CDR1 is MDHEN and CDR2 is SYDVKM in the germline V gene. V was pared by 6 bases and J by 9 bases, with 12 bases between. CDR3 sequence: CASSVPRRPQHF. CDR3 bases: TGTGCCAGCAGCGTACCAAGGAGGCCCCAGCATTTT.

This clone was observed a handful of times. The genes are TRBV6-6 and TRBJ2-7; D is unresolved. The CDR3 spans 12 residues. In germline, CDR1 is MNHNY, CDR2 SVGAGI (reference sequence). Trimming removed 7 bases at V and 3 bases at J, with 10 bases between. Here the CDR3 DNA reads TGTGCCAGCAAAGAGTTTTTCTACGAGCAGTACTTC. It translates to CASKEFFYEQYF.

This clone has only a few counts. This chain links TRBV6-5 with TRBJ2-7; 8 positions agree with TRBD1. In germline, CDR1 is MNHEY, CDR2 SVGAGI. The CDR3 length is 15 residues. V lost 5 bases, J lost 5 bases, and 11 bases stayed unmatched. CDR3 bases: TGTGCCAGCAGTCGGATCGGGACAGGTGGCCACGAGCAGTACTTC. This sequence encodes CASSRIGTGGHEQYF.

This clone came up a few times. This chain links TRBV19 with TRBJ1-5; D is uncertain. Germline CDR1 reads LNHDA; CDR2 reads SQIVND (reference sequence). Trimming shortened V by 3 bases and J by 1 base, and 4 bases separated the two germline ends. CDR3 size: 13 residues. The CDR3 reads CASSMASNQPQHF. DNA of the CDR3: TGTGCCAGTAGTATGGCCAGCAATCAGCCCCAGCATTTT.

This clone was seen a few times. The rearrangement uses TRBV9 and TRBJ1-1; D is perhaps TRBD1 (5 bases). Germline assignment: CDR1 SGDLS and CDR2 YYNGEE. V lost 10 bases and J lost 10, with 20 bases in between. The CDR3 contains 12 residues. Written as DNA, the CDR3 is TGTGCCGGATGGGGGGTGATATCTGGAGCTTTCTTT. As protein: CAGWGVISGAFF.

The V call is TRBV29-1, the J call TRBJ2-6; 7 nucleotides line up with TRBD2. This CDR3 comprises 16 residues. Unmatched junction bases numbered 6, after V lost 4 bases and J lost 0 bases. CDR1 and CDR2 (germline): SQVTM, ANQGSEA. The CDR3 here is CSVGGGKSSGANVLTF. DNA of the CDR3: TGCAGCGTTGGGGGGGGAAAGAGCTCTGGGGCCAACGTCCTGACTTTC.

This chain links TRBV7-2 with TRBJ2-1; 7 bases are a match to TRBD2. J lost 3 bases, V lost 3 bases, and 8 bases had no gene match. There are 16 residues in the CDR3. Germline CDR1 SGHTA, CDR2 FQGNSA. This chain's CDR3 is CASSFRPGGSYNEQFF. The DNA of the CDR3 is TGTGCCAGCAGCTTCCGCCCTGGCGGGAGCTACAATGAGCAGTTCTTC.

This chain connects TRBV29-1 to TRBJ1-2, with 8 positions matching TRBD1. Germline V gene lookup returns CDR1 SQVTM and CDR2 ANQGSEA. The CDR3 has 12 amino acids. Trimming took 7 bases from V and 8 from J; bases not matched to a gene: 9. The DNA of the CDR3 is TGCAGCGGGGGAAGGACAGGGATGGGCTACACCTTC. Translating gives CSGGRTGMGYTF.

To note about this clone: Other DNA sequences in the same sample also yield this CDR3. The chain recombines TRBV28 with TRBJ2-7; D remains unclear. V was trimmed by 4 bases and J by 0 bases, leaving 4 bases between them. CDR1 and CDR2 from the germline V gene are MDHEN and SYDVKM. The length of the CDR3 is 12 residues. The CDR3 DNA reads as TGTGCCAGCAGTTCCCGCTCCTACGAGCAGTACTTC. Protein: CASSSRSYEQYF.

Concerning this clone: One junction end does not reproduce the germline sequence, and a read error may be involved. The chain links TRBV5-6 to TRBJ2-1; 7 bases agree with TRBD2. From germline, CDR1 is SGHDT and CDR2 YYEEEE. This CDR3 contains 12 residues. The CDR3 sequence: CASSPRGTKGLF. For the CDR3, the DNA is TGTGCCAGCAGCCCTCGAGGGACTAAGGGGCTCTTC.

This clone came up a few times. This chain joins TRBV5-6 and TRBJ2-5; TRBD1 agrees at 7 bases. CDR1 is SGHDT and CDR2 is YYEEEE in the germline V gene. The V gene end was trimmed by 2 bases and the J gene end by 0 bases; junction bases not matched to a gene: 4. The length of the CDR3 is 15 residues. The DNA for the CDR3 is TGTGCCAGCAGCTTAGGGACAGCGAACCAAGAGACCCAGTACTTC. This translates into CASSLGTANQETQYF.